The 25 T cell receptor beta chains given below trace back to one sample, sequenced in a study of a mutant IDH1 vaccine in newly diagnosed glioma. The method was immunoSEQ multiplex PCR; TCRdb's version includes in-frame clones alone and lacks a portion of them. The table records 30,000 or so clones, around 90% of them present only once. As for time point: week 47, end of study. What each vaccine dose contained was 300 ug of mutant IDH1 20-mer peptide, accompanied by topical imiquimod. These receptors have no known antigen. Here the sequenced sample was PBMCs, taken from a glioma patient whose treatment included an IDH1 peptide vaccine. The source is a middle-aged man with glioma.

The rearrangement links TRBV5-4 to TRBJ1-2; tentatively, D is TRBD1 (6 bases). In germline, CDR1 is SGHNT, CDR2 YYREEE (reference sequence). The CDR3 is 14 residues long. Trimming pared 0 bases from V and 2 bases from J, leaving 8 bases between. CDR3 coding DNA: TGTGCCAGCAGCTTGGGACAGGCCAACTATGGCTACACCTTC. This encodes CASSLGQANYGYTF.

The V gene is TRBV7-9, the J gene TRBJ1-3; D is possibly TRBD1 (5 bases). The CDR3 spans 16 residues. V lost 4 bases to trimming and J lost 0 bases, with 13 bases between them. Germline CDR1 reads SEHNR; CDR2 reads FQNEAQ (reference sequence). The CDR3 DNA sequence: TGTGCCAGCAGCTCCGACAGAGAGCTCTCTGGAAACACCATATATTTT. Residues: CASSSDRELSGNTIYF. Supplemented by reference TRBV7-9 and TRBJ1-3, the full variable domain reads DTGVSQNPRHKITKRGQNVTFRCDPISEHNRLYWYRQTLGQGPEFLTYFQNEAQLEKSRLLSDRFSAERPKGSFSTLEIQRTEQGDSAMYLCASSSDRELSGNTIYFGEGSWLTVV.

The V and J genes are TRBV5-4 and TRBJ1-1, with 10 bases that match TRBD1. CDR1 and CDR2 from the germline V gene are SGHNT and YYREEE (reference sequence). V trimming: 7 bases; J trimming: 4 bases; junction bases outside the gene matches: 13. This CDR3 spans 16 amino acids. Here the CDR3 reads CASQRDRGLLSTEAFF. CDR3 bases: TGTGCCAGCCAACGGGACAGGGGACTCCTCAGCACTGAAGCTTTCTTT.

CDR3 nucleotides: TGTGCCAGCAGTTACTCGGGAAAACTGTTTTTT. Its translation is CASSYSGKLFF. The chain has TRBV6-6 and TRBJ1-4; D not resolved. The CDR3 has 11 amino acids. CDR1 and CDR2 (germline): MNHNY, SVGAGI (reference sequence). V was pared by 0 bases and J by 10 bases, with 3 bases between.

This chain joins TRBV4-3 and TRBJ2-2; D is uncertain. The CDR3 runs 15 residues. Looked up from germline, CDR1 is LGHNA and CDR2 is YSLEER. V lost 3 bases and J 6 bases, leaving 14 bases between the germline ends. CDR3 nucleotides: TGCGCCAGCAGCCAGGTGCCGATCCCCGCCGGGGAGCTGTTTTTT. Translated, it gives CASSQVPIPAGELFF.

This rearrangement joins TRBV2 to TRBJ1-4; the D gene is possibly TRBD1 (5 bases). CDR1 SNHLY and CDR2 FYNNEI come from the germline V gene. V lost 1 base, J lost 5 bases, and 11 bases lay in between. The CDR3 length is 15 residues. The CDR3 loop reads CASSEGGGPNEKLFF. CDR3 bases: TGTGCCAGCAGTGAAGGGGGGGGACCGAATGAAAAACTGTTTTTT.

The rearrangement joins TRBV6-4 to TRBJ2-1; TRBD2 aligns across 7 bases. This CDR3 has 15 amino acids. Germline assignment: CDR1 MRHNA and CDR2 SNTAGT. The ends lost 0 bases at V and 7 bases at J; junction bases unmatched: 6. CDR3 DNA sequence: TGTGCCAGCAGTGACTCGAGGGAGGGAGGTAATGAGCAGTTCTTC. Its protein is CASSDSREGGNEQFF.

The chain combines TRBV5-1 with TRBJ2-1, with a possible D match to TRBD1 (6 bases). The CDR3 is 16 amino acids. The germline V gene encodes CDR1 SGHRS and CDR2 YFSETQ. V dropped 0 bases and J dropped 5 bases, with 15 bases sitting between them. CDR3 region: CASSLERVGAHNEQFF. The CDR3 bases are TGCGCCAGCAGCTTGGAAAGAGTGGGGGCCCACAATGAGCAGTTCTTC. Drawing the rest from reference TRBV5-1 and TRBJ2-1, the complete variable domain is KAGVTQTPRYLIKTRGQQVTLSCSPISGHRSVSWYQQTPGQGLQFLFEYFSETQRNKGNFPGRFSGRQFSNSRSEMNVSTLELGDSALYLCASSLERVGAHNEQFFGPGTRLTVL.

The rearrangement links TRBV27 to TRBJ1-1, with 7 bases that match TRBD1. With 2 bases clipped from V and 5 bases from J, the junction kept 2 bases outside the gene matches. Germline loops: CDR1 MNHEY, CDR2 SMNVEV (reference sequence). The CDR3 length is 13 residues. The CDR3 region is CASSLTGETEAFF. The CDR3 DNA follows: TGTGCCAGCAGTTTAACAGGGGAGACTGAAGCTTTCTTT.

The J gene is TRBJ1-6, the V gene TRBV5-1; no clear D. The CDR3 sequence is 15 residues long. The V gene lost 0 bases and the J gene lost 8 bases, with 12 bases spanning the gap. Germline values: CDR1 SGHRS, CDR2 YFSETQ. The chain's CDR3 is CASSLVSGGDSPLHF. For the CDR3, the DNA is TGCGCCAGCAGCTTGGTGTCAGGTGGTGATTCACCCCTCCACTTT.

CDR3 coding DNA: TGTGCCAGCAGGTACCGGGACAGGGGGCAGGACACTGAAGCTTTCTTT. This sequence encodes CASRYRDRGQDTEAFF. The chain couples TRBV27 to TRBJ1-1; 12 bases are a match to TRBD1. Per germline, CDR1 MNHEY and CDR2 SMNVEV (reference sequence). The junction had 8 bases not matched to a gene; V was cut back by 6 bases and J by 3 bases. The CDR3 has 16 amino acids.

The V gene is TRBV5-8, the J gene TRBJ2-7; 10 bases are shared with TRBD1. Germline V CDR1 and CDR2: SGHTS, YDEGEE. The CDR3 totals 14 residues. V was clipped by 0 bases and J by 4 bases; unmatched bases: 1. DNA for the CDR3: TGTGCCAGCAGCTTGGGGGACAGGGGATACGAGCAGTACTTC. It yields the protein CASSLGDRGYEQYF.

The V and J genes are TRBV10-3 and TRBJ2-6, with D possibly TRBD2 on 5 matching bases. From germline, CDR1 is ENHRY and CDR2 SYGVKD. The CDR3 has 17 amino acids. Trimming left V 2 bases short and J 1 base short, with 12 bases between. This CDR3 is CAISETRSGSGANVLTF. The CDR3 bases are TGTGCCATCAGTGAGACTAGATCTGGGTCTGGGGCCAACGTCCTGACTTTC.

CDR3 DNA: TGTGCCAGCCTCCCGACGGGTAGCAATCAGCCCCAGCATTTT. Encoded protein: CASLPTGSNQPQHF. This chain joins TRBV5-8 and TRBJ1-5; the D is unclear. V lost 7 bases and J 0 bases, leaving 11 bases between the germline ends. The CDR3 totals 14 residues. Germline loops: CDR1 SGHTS, CDR2 YDEGEE.

The CDR3 DNA reads as TGCGCCAGCAGCCCCGACCGGGCCCCGGCCAATGGCTACACCTTC. Residues: CASSPDRAPANGYTF. The chain couples TRBV4-3 to TRBJ1-2; D unresolved. V was clipped by 4 bases and J by 6 bases, with 18 bases between them. This CDR3 spans 15 amino acids. Germline assignment: CDR1 LGHNA and CDR2 YSLEER.

The chain recombines TRBV28 with TRBJ1-1, with D possibly being TRBD1 (5 bases). Germline-derived CDR1 and CDR2 are MDHEN and SYDVKM. The CDR3 totals 16 residues. V was trimmed by 7 bases and J by 4 bases, leaving 22 bases between them. CDR3: CASNFGAVGGATEAFF. In DNA, the CDR3 is TGTGCCAGCAATTTTGGGGCAGTCGGGGGAGCCACTGAAGCTTTCTTT.

This sequence joins TRBV15 and TRBJ1-2; D remains ambiguous. Trimming removed 3 bases at V and 2 bases at J, with 25 bases between. The CDR3 has 19 residues. From germline, CDR1 is LNHNV and CDR2 YYDKDF (reference sequence). The CDR3 DNA is TGTGCCACCAGCAGGGGAATAAGTTACCTCCAGGATAGGAACTATGGCTACACCTTC. Protein product: CATSRGISYLQDRNYGYTF.

This clone came up once. The chain links TRBV7-2 to TRBJ2-7, with 13 nucleotides matching TRBD2. CDR1 SGHTA and CDR2 FQGNSA come from the germline V gene. The CDR3 has 15 residues. V lost 5 bases to trimming and J lost 6 bases; unmatched junction nucleotides: 7. The CDR3 bases are TGTGCCAGCAGCCGCGGACTAGCGGGAGTGGGCGAGCAGTACTTC. Translating gives CASSRGLAGVGEQYF.

The V and J genes are TRBV9 and TRBJ2-5; TRBD2 aligns across 11 bases. The DNA matches TRBJ2-7 better at its end, which makes the J call doubtful. Germline CDR1 SGDLS, CDR2 YYNGEE. The CDR3 is 19 residues long. The chain's CDR3 is CASSAGQGWSLAGDREQYF. CDR3 bases: TGTGCCAGCAGCGCAGGACAGGGGTGGTCACTAGCGGGAGATCGCGAGCAGTACTTC.

The V gene is TRBV6-5, the J gene TRBJ2-7; TRBD2 matches 7 bases. The ends lost 2 bases at V and 0 bases at J; junction bases unmatched: 4. The V gene's germline CDR1 is MNHEY and CDR2 SVGAGI. This CDR3 has 15 residues. CDR3 sequence reads: CASSYVAGASYEQYF. The DNA of the CDR3 is TGTGCCAGCAGTTACGTAGCGGGCGCCTCCTACGAGCAGTACTTC.

The chain combines TRBV30 with TRBJ1-5; D not resolved. The ends were cut back, 2 bases at V and 1 base at J, with 12 bases in the middle. The length of the CDR3 is 15 residues. Germline V CDR1 and CDR2: GTSNPN, SVGIG (reference sequence). Here the CDR3 reads CAWSKPPWSNQPQHF. The CDR3 DNA reads TGTGCCTGGAGTAAACCCCCGTGGAGCAATCAGCCCCAGCATTTT. Based on the CDR3 plus reference TRBV30 and TRBJ1-5, the full variable domain is SQTIHQWPATLVQPVGSPLSLECTVEGTSNPNLYWYRQAAGRGLQLLFYSVGIGQISSEVPQNLSASRPQDRQFILSSKKLLLSDSGFYLCAWSKPPWSNQPQHFGDGTRLSIL.

The rearrangement uses TRBV19 and TRBJ1-1; D gene ambiguous. V was cut by 7 bases and J by 7 bases, with 16 bases left in between. CDR3 length: 13 residues. CDR1 is LNHDA, CDR2 SQIVND, per germline (reference sequence). For the CDR3, the DNA is TGTGCCAGTATCCGGACGGGCGAGGGTGAAGCTTTCTTT. Amino acids: CASIRTGEGEAFF.

J is TRBJ2-1 and V is TRBV10-3; 11 bases are a match to TRBD1. Trimming removed 8 bases from V and 6 bases from J; junction bases left unmatched: 3. Germline CDR1 reads ENHRY; CDR2 reads SYGVKD. CDR3 length: 13 residues. The CDR3 region has the DNA TGTGCCATCGCCGGGACAGGGGGCAATGAGCAGTTCTTC. Translating it yields CAIAGTGGNEQFF.

The chain uses TRBV7-2 and TRBJ1-1; D is uncertain. The V end lost 3 bases, the J end lost 7 bases, and 21 bases lay between the germline ends. The CDR3 covers 16 residues. CDR1 is SGHTA and CDR2 is FQGNSA in the germline V gene. The CDR3 reads CASSLRYLGLWSEAFF. The CDR3 DNA reads TGTGCCAGCAGCTTGAGATATCTGGGCCTCTGGAGTGAAGCTTTCTTT.

The chain is built from TRBV5-6 and TRBJ1-1; a possible D gene is TRBD1 (5 bases). With 2 bases removed from V and 2 bases from J, the gap between germline ends came to 19 bases. CDR1 is SGHDT and CDR2 is YYEEEE in the germline V gene. The CDR3 covers 17 residues. The chain's CDR3 is CASSFQSSGTENTEAFF. In DNA, the CDR3 is TGTGCCAGCAGCTTTCAGTCTTCAGGGACGGAAAACACTGAAGCTTTCTTT.